This TCR beta chain emerged from a study of T cells in localized non-small cell lung cancer. About this clone itself: As yet, its antigen is unknown.

Method: immunoSEQ multiplex PCR; TCRdb's copy keeps in-frame clones and lacks some. This table holds tens of thousands of clones, around 86% found once. Regarding the study as a whole: Adjacent lung was found to contain a median around 58 of the top 100 tumor clones.

The receptor was isolated from a male donor at least 60 years old with stage II lung adenocarcinoma. The material sequenced was peripheral blood mononuclear cells, taken before any cancer treatment.

The CDR3 DNA reads TGTGCCAGCAGTGAAGGTCCGCGGATAGTCCACCCTGAAGCTTTCTTT. Translated: CASSEGPRIVHPEAFF. The chain uses TRBV2 and TRBJ1-1; D is unclear. V lost 1 base and J 6 bases, leaving 18 bases between the germline ends. The CDR3 has 16 residues. Germline V gene data show CDR1 as SNHLY and CDR2 as FYNNEI. Full variable domain (rest looked up from reference TRBV2 and TRBJ1-1): EPEVTQTPSHQVTQMGQEVILRCVPISNHLYFYWYRQILGQKVEFLVSFYNNEISEKSEIFDDQFSVERPDGSNFTLKIRSTKLEDSAMYFCASSEGPRIVHPEAFFGQGTRLTVV.